This T cell receptor beta chain was recovered during a study of T cell repertoires in ileal Crohn's disease. TCRdb's copy holds only in-frame clones and misses some; the assay was immunoSEQ multiplex PCR. The sample contains about 1,100 clones, more than 80% of which appear only once. Surgical specimens yielded lamina propria lymphocytes, which were density-gradient separated and then sorted. Sequencing used CD4+ T cells sorted from the ileum. This TCR was recovered from an adult with Crohn's disease.

The CDR3 sequence: CASSQEEGLAGGSSGANVLTF. The CDR3 coding sequence is TGTGCCAGCAGCCAAGAGGAGGGGCTAGCGGGAGGGAGCTCTGGGGCCAACGTCCTGACTTTC. V gene TRBV4-2 combines with J gene TRBJ2-6; 12 bases are shared with TRBD2. Germline V gives CDR1 LGHNA, CDR2 YNFKEQ. J lost 0 bases, V lost 0 bases, and 9 bases had no gene match. The CDR3 has 21 residues.